This TCR beta chain originates from a study of low-dose radiotherapy and immunotherapy resistance in tumors. With a V-primer adapter and a constant-region primer, TCRs were amplified for 20 to 25 PCR cycles. The authors amplified isolated mRNA by in vitro transcription. A single record per CDR3 protein comes from TCRdb applying MiXCR to the reads. The profile covers under 60,000 distinct CDR3 sequences, with 10% to 15% appearing a single time and roughly 6.4% taken by the ten largest. The ends lost 4 bases at V and 9 bases at J; junction bases unmatched: 16. The CDR3 is made up of 16 amino acids. Germline CDR1 SGHDN, CDR2 FVKESK. Time point of the sample: before trial treatment. Donors were dosed with nivolumab and ipilimumab; they also received aspirin, low-dose cyclophosphamide and low-dose radiotherapy. Inclusion covered patients whose advanced solid tumors lacked tumor-infiltrating lymphocytes.

There are many counts of this clonotype. Sequencing was performed on PBMCs, taken before treatment. The TCR sequence derives from a female donor with ovarian cancer. The chain joins TRBV14 to TRBJ2-7; 9 positions agree with TRBD1. CDR3 coding DNA: TGTGCCAGCAGCCCCAAAAGGGGACAGGGACGGAGTGGGCAGTACTTC. This gives the protein CASSPKRGQGRSGQYF.